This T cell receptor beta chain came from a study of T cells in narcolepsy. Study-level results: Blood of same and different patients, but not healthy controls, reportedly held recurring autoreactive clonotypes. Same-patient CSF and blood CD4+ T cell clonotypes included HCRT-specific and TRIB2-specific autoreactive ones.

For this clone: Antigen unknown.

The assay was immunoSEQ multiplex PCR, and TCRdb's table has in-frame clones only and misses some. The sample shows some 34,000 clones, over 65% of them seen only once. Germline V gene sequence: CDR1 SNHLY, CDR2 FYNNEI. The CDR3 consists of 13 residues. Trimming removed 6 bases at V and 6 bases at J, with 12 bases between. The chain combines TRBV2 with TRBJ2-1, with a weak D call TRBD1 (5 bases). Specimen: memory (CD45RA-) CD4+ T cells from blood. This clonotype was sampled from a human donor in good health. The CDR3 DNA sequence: TGTGCCAGCAGGGAGTCAGGGATCAATGAGCAGTTCTTC. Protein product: CASRESGINEQFF.